The T cell receptor (beta chain) described here comes from a study of blood T cell repertoires in COVID-19 (dated by TCRdb to about 2020). Some background on the complete study: The collaborator samples originated in the United States, Italy and Spain and spanned the acute and convalescent phases of COVID-19. The material from the prospective study consisted of cDNA or gDNA derived from T cells, B-cell-depleted T cells, or PBMCs. The dataset comprised deeply sampled blood TCRbeta repertoires from subjects exposed to, actively infected with, or recovered from COVID-19. A freely available public database, intended as a resource for researchers studying the immune response to SARS-CoV-2, is where the repertoires were released. The samples were drawn from two sources: the first 160 participants of the ongoing ImmuneRACE study, and over 1,000 subjects contributed by 6 global collaborators. The sample metadata nearly always contained a de-identified subject ID, COVID-19 status, age in years and sex. Where HLA class I and class II types were available, the types were taken from metadata supplied by the sample provider, not from assay-based typing. General conclusions and limits of the study: The quantity of clinical and demographic metadata differed by source and by participant and was supplied without curation.

This clone has a handful of counts. What antigen it recognizes has not been identified. No per-base quality is available; no much larger clone lies one base away. The immunoSEQ Assay, a bias-controlled multiplex PCR, was used to amplify TCRbeta CDR3 regions from genomic DNA. For the original study's pipeline: The number of nucleated cells in each sample was estimated by amplification of reference gene primers within the assay. Sequence reads were collapsed and filtered to measure the absolute abundance of every unique TCRbeta CDR3 rearrangement. For each sample, productive Simpson clonality was calculated as the square root of Simpson's diversity index over productive rearrangements. TCRdb took over this immuneACCESS table, retaining in-frame rearrangements with V and J assigned. Such tables are incomplete; in checked studies, under half of the missing clones stem from an unresolved V gene, and the remainder is unexplained. The V and J calls and the clone size are those of that table, but D and trimming were determined from the DNA. In all, the sample holds some 48,000 clones, and 86% of those were seen once. Roughly 2.5% of the sample comes from the top ten.

One collaborating source in Seattle enrolled patients while the patients were actively infected and followed the patients over time throughout the course of disease. Collaborating institutions collected whole blood in K2EDTA tubes following their own protocols. For TCRbeta analysis, collaborators shipped samples as frozen whole blood, isolated PBMCs, or DNA extracted from either of those sample types. This TCR was recovered from a woman at least 80 years old with COVID-19, enrolled during active disease. Sequenced sample: peripheral blood.

CDR3 loop: CASSIGAGGSGYTF. Here is the DNA: TGTGCCAGTAGTATAGGCGCAGGGGGCTCTGGCTACACCTTC. The chain joins TRBV19 to TRBJ1-2; TRBD1 agrees with 8 junctional bases. The CDR3 runs 14 residues from the cysteine to the phenylalanine. Kept here is only the CDR3 DNA, which spans 42 bases and is read in frame from base 1. Trimmed from V: 1 base; trimmed from J: 7 bases; junction bases lacking a gene match: 5. Based on the germline V gene (reference sequence), the CDR1 and CDR2 sequences are LNHDA and SQIVND.